The rows below give T cell receptor beta chains drawn from one sample of a study of CD8 T cells in Susac syndrome. TCRdb reprocessed the immunoSEQ multiplex PCR reads via MiXCR and lists one record per CDR3 protein. Here the sample spans fewer than 80,000 distinct CDR3 sequences, approximately 95% being singletons. The specimen sequenced was CD8+ T cells from PBMCs. The receptors were sampled from a human donor in good health. Each CDR3 is given with its conserved first and last residue. Fields, in order: D gene, clone size, V gene, J gene, CDR3 protein, CDR3 DNA. A D gene is named only where the DNA matches it firmly. Rows may omit the clone size; those that give it use once, few, many or a size class.

d_call: -; clone_size: -; v_call: TRBV10-2; j_call: TRBJ2-1; cdr3_aa: CASSFPGEIYNEQFF; cdr3_nt: TGCGCCAGCAGCTTCCCGGGTGAGATCTACAATGAGCAGTTCTTC
d_call: -; clone_size: once; v_call: TRBV20-1; j_call: TRBJ1-4; cdr3_aa: CSANPRASNEKLFF; cdr3_nt: TGCAGTGCTAACCCCAGGGCTTCCAATGAAAAACTGTTTTTT
d_call: -; clone_size: -; v_call: TRBV7-9; j_call: TRBJ2-2; cdr3_aa: CASSLEGGHTGELFF; cdr3_nt: TGTGCCAGCAGCTTAGAAGGGGGGCATACCGGGGAGCTGTTTTTT
d_call: -; clone_size: -; v_call: TRBV6-5; j_call: TRBJ1-1; cdr3_aa: CASSPPGDEDTEAFF; cdr3_nt: TGTGCCAGCAGCCCCCCGGGGGACGAGGACACTGAAGCTTTCTTT
d_call: -; clone_size: once; v_call: TRBV29-1; j_call: TRBJ1-3; cdr3_aa: CSVWDPHGNTIYF; cdr3_nt: TGCAGCGTTTGGGACCCGCACGGAAACACCATATATTTT
d_call: -; clone_size: once; v_call: TRBV28; j_call: TRBJ2-7; cdr3_aa: CASSSPSWRSSYEQYF; cdr3_nt: TGTGCCAGCAGTTCCCCCTCTTGGCGCAGCTCCTACGAGCAGTACTTC
d_call: TRBD2; clone_size: -; v_call: TRBV5-6; j_call: TRBJ2-1; cdr3_aa: CASEELAVNNEQFF; cdr3_nt: TGTGCCAGCGAGGAACTAGCGGTTAACAATGAGCAGTTCTTC
d_call: TRBD1; clone_size: once; v_call: TRBV19; j_call: TRBJ1-2; cdr3_aa: CASSVGQLGYGYTF; cdr3_nt: TGTGCCAGTAGTGTGGGACAGCTTGGCTATGGCTACACCTTC
d_call: -; clone_size: -; v_call: TRBV6-5; j_call: TRBJ1-5; cdr3_aa: CASTPSPYSNQPQHF; cdr3_nt: TGTGCCAGCACTCCCTCCCCTTATAGCAATCAGCCCCAGCATTTT
d_call: -; clone_size: -; v_call: TRBV9; j_call: TRBJ2-1; cdr3_aa: CASSATGSNSYNEQFF; cdr3_nt: TGTGCCAGCAGCGCAACAGGGTCGAACTCCTACAATGAGCAGTTCTTC
d_call: -; clone_size: -; v_call: TRBV20-1; j_call: TRBJ2-5; cdr3_aa: CSARVYSTRETQYF; cdr3_nt: TGCAGTGCTAGAGTGTACTCCACCAGGGAGACCCAGTACTTC
d_call: -; clone_size: few; v_call: TRBV19; j_call: TRBJ1-5; cdr3_aa: CASSQGNQPQHF; cdr3_nt: TGTGCCAGTAGTCAAGGGAATCAGCCCCAGCATTTT
d_call: TRBD2; clone_size: -; v_call: TRBV4-1; j_call: TRBJ2-3; cdr3_aa: CASSQEPSGGTTDTQYF; cdr3_nt: TGCGCCAGCAGCCAAGAACCCAGCGGGGGAACCACAGATACGCAGTATTTT
d_call: TRBD2; clone_size: -; v_call: TRBV6-2/TRBV6-3; j_call: TRBJ2-5; cdr3_aa: CASSALPAGPYQETQYF; cdr3_nt: TGTGCCAGCAGCGCCCTTCCAGCGGGGCCGTACCAAGAGACCCAGTACTTC
d_call: -; clone_size: -; v_call: TRBV19; j_call: TRBJ2-1; cdr3_aa: CASSMAASSYNEQFF; cdr3_nt: TGTGCCAGTAGTATGGCGGCGAGCTCCTACAATGAGCAGTTCTTC
d_call: TRBD1; clone_size: -; v_call: TRBV30; j_call: TRBJ2-3; cdr3_aa: CAWDLGTGAGDTQYF; cdr3_nt: TGTGCCTGGGACTTAGGGACAGGGGCTGGAGATACGCAGTATTTT
d_call: -; clone_size: -; v_call: TRBV5-1; j_call: TRBJ2-7; cdr3_aa: CASSLGSGYEQYF; cdr3_nt: TGCGCCAGCAGCCTGGGGTCGGGATACGAGCAGTACTTC
d_call: -; clone_size: few; v_call: TRBV5-6; j_call: TRBJ1-1; cdr3_aa: CASSLAGDEAFF; cdr3_nt: TGTGCCAGCAGCTTGGCCGGGGATGAAGCTTTCTTT
d_call: TRBD1; clone_size: -; v_call: TRBV5-1; j_call: TRBJ2-7; cdr3_aa: CASSYRTGNYEQYF; cdr3_nt: TGCGCCAGCAGCTATCGGACAGGGAACTACGAGCAGTACTTC
d_call: -; clone_size: -; v_call: TRBV28; j_call: TRBJ2-2; cdr3_aa: CASRMPPGELFF; cdr3_nt: TGTGCCAGCAGAATGCCCCCCGGGGAGCTGTTTTTT
d_call: -; clone_size: few; v_call: TRBV9; j_call: TRBJ2-7; cdr3_aa: CASSPRPGRAYEQYF; cdr3_nt: TGTGCCAGCTCTCCGCGGCCGGGTAGAGCCTACGAGCAGTACTTC
d_call: TRBD1; clone_size: -; v_call: TRBV13; j_call: TRBJ2-7; cdr3_aa: CASSSDRGPNEQYF; cdr3_nt: TGTGCCAGCAGCTCTGACAGGGGGCCCAACGAGCAGTACTTC